These 13 T cell receptor beta chains originate from one sample sequenced in a study of blood T cell repertoires in COVID-19. Sequencing was performed with immunoSEQ multiplex PCR; in TCRdb, only in-frame clones are kept and a portion is missing. The sample includes some 150,000 clones, 85% seen only once; the top ten take about 2.5%. The sample comprised peripheral blood. These receptors all stem from a human donor with acute or convalescent COVID-19. The donor label of this sample is uncertain.

The V and J genes are TRBV6-5 and TRBJ2-3; 8 nucleotides line up with TRBD2. CDR1 is MNHEY and CDR2 is SVGAGI in the germline V gene. The junction had 6 bases not matched to a gene; V was cut back by 5 bases and J by 5 bases. CDR3 length equals 14 residues. The CDR3 DNA is TGTGCCAGCAGTCCGACTAGCGTGGTAGATACGCAGTATTTT. Translated, it gives CASSPTSVVDTQYF.

The sample holds one count of this clone. The chain joins TRBV2 to TRBJ2-5, with D possibly TRBD2 on 7 matching bases. CDR3 length: 16 amino acids. V lost 0 bases and J 6 bases, leaving 17 bases between the germline ends. Germline CDR1 reads SNHLY; CDR2 reads FYNNEI. This CDR3 reads CASSEAGGPTRQTQYF. CDR3 nucleotides: TGTGCCAGCAGTGAAGCCGGGGGGCCAACCCGGCAGACCCAGTACTTC.

By frequency in the sample, this clone is large. Compared with germline, one end of the junction differs, possibly owing to a read error. The genes are TRBV2 and TRBJ1-1; D is possibly TRBD1 (6 bases). This CDR3 region has 12 residues. Germline assignment: CDR1 SNHLY and CDR2 FYNNEI. CDR3 protein: CASSLGGAEAFF. CDR3 DNA sequence: TGTGCCAGCAGCCTCGGGGGGGCTGAGGCTTTCTTT.

This clone was counted a single time. J is TRBJ2-1 and V is TRBV7-2; 10 bases are a match to TRBD2. V lost 1 base and J lost 6; bases outside the gene matches: 9. Germline V gene data show CDR1 as SGHTA and CDR2 as FQGNSA. The CDR3 extends over 17 amino acids. CDR3 in amino acids: CASSLDGLAGVSNEQFF. In nucleotides, the CDR3 is TGTGCCAGCAGCTTAGATGGGCTAGCGGGGGTGTCCAATGAGCAGTTCTTC. Full variable domain (remainder filled in from reference TRBV7-2 and TRBJ2-1): GAGVSQSPSNKVTEKGKDVELRCDPISGHTALYWYRQSLGQGLEFLIYFQGNSAPDKSGLPSDRFSAERTGGSVSTLTIQRTQQEDSAVYLCASSLDGLAGVSNEQFFGPGTRLTVL.

This chain joins TRBV7-9 and TRBJ1-2, with TRBD1 identical over 7 bases. Germline CDR1 SEHNR, CDR2 FQNEAQ (reference sequence). The CDR3 has 16 residues. With V trimmed by 2 bases and J by 7 bases, 13 bases remained unmatched. CDR3 amino acids: CASSLHHRGAGGGYTF. The DNA for the CDR3 is TGTGCCAGCAGCTTACACCACAGGGGCGCCGGGGGTGGCTACACCTTC.

This clone is a singleton in its sample. V and J are TRBV29-1 and TRBJ1-1, with 10 bases that match TRBD1. CDR1 and CDR2 (germline): SQVTM, ANQGSEA. CDR3 length: 15 residues. The J segment lost 0 bases and the V segment lost 4 bases, leaving 5 bases of the junction unmatched. In DNA form, the CDR3 reads TGCAGCGTTGGAGGGACAGGGGCCCTGAACACTGAAGCTTTCTTT. Translating gives CSVGGTGALNTEAFF.

This chain links TRBV4-1 with TRBJ1-1; 8 bases fit TRBD1. V was clipped by 4 bases and J by 4 bases; unmatched bases: 5. The CDR3 contains 14 residues. The germline gives CDR1 MGHRA, CDR2 YSYEKL. The CDR3 here is CASSPQGASTEAFF. In DNA, the CDR3 is TGCGCCAGCAGCCCTCAGGGGGCCAGCACTGAAGCTTTCTTT.

The J gene is TRBJ2-7, the V gene TRBV19, with TRBD1 matching 8 bases. With V trimmed by 10 bases and J by 5 bases, 4 bases remained unmatched. Germline CDR1 LNHDA, CDR2 SQIVND (reference sequence). The CDR3 runs to 11 residues. The DNA for the CDR3 is TGTGCCACCTTACAGGGGGACGAGCAGTACTTC. Protein sequence: CATLQGDEQYF. The full variable domain, its missing parts supplied by reference TRBV19 and TRBJ2-7, is DGGITQSPKYLFRKEGQNVTLSCEQNLNHDAMYWYRQDPGQGLRLIYYSQIVNDFQKGDIAEGYSVSREKKESFPLTVTSAQKNPTAFYLCATLQGDEQYFGPGTRLTVT.

The chain joins TRBV13 to TRBJ2-1; TRBD2 matches at 11 bases. This CDR3 region has 15 residues. Losses at the gene ends were 5 bases for V and 6 bases for J; bases not matched to a gene: 6. Germline CDR1 PRHDT, CDR2 FYEKMQ (reference sequence). The chain's CDR3 is CASSISGTSGNEQFF. CDR3 nucleotides: TGTGCCAGCAGCATATCCGGGACTAGCGGCAATGAGCAGTTCTTC.

This chain's CDR3 is CASSSTGGSSYEQYV. CDR3 DNA: TGTGCCAGCAGCTCGACAGGGGGGAGCTCCTACGAGCAGTACGTC. The chain uses TRBV6-5 and TRBJ2-7, with TRBD1 identical over 9 bases. Germline loops: CDR1 MNHEY, CDR2 SVGAGI. Trimming cost V 6 bases and J 0 bases; bases outside gene matches: 6. The CDR3 length is 15 residues.

The chain links TRBV16 to TRBJ1-2; 8 bases fit TRBD1. This CDR3 is 14 amino acids long. V lost 0 bases to trimming and J lost 7 bases; unmatched junction nucleotides: 4. Germline CDR1 reads KGHSY; CDR2 reads FQNENV. CDR3 in DNA: TGTGCCAGCAGCCAATCGGGGCAGGGGGCTGGCTACACCTTC. It specifies CASSQSGQGAGYTF.

The gene calls are TRBV5-6 and TRBJ2-3, with 8 bases matching TRBD2. Germline CDR1 SGHDT, CDR2 YYEEEE. The CDR3 is made up of 16 amino acids. Unmatched junction bases numbered 9, after V lost 0 bases and J lost 6 bases. Here the CDR3 reads CASSLGSGGSGDTQYF. CDR3 DNA sequence: TGTGCCAGCAGCTTGGGGAGCGGGGGCTCCGGTGATACGCAGTATTTT.

V and J are TRBV7-3 and TRBJ2-1; 9 nucleotides align to TRBD2. With 0 bases clipped from V and 6 bases from J, the junction kept 3 bases outside the gene matches. There are 15 residues in the CDR3. The germline gives CDR1 SGHTA, CDR2 FQGTGA. CDR3 DNA sequence: TGTGCCAGCAGCTTAACAAGCGGGGGGCGCAATGAGCAGTTCTTC. Residues: CASSLTSGGRNEQFF.